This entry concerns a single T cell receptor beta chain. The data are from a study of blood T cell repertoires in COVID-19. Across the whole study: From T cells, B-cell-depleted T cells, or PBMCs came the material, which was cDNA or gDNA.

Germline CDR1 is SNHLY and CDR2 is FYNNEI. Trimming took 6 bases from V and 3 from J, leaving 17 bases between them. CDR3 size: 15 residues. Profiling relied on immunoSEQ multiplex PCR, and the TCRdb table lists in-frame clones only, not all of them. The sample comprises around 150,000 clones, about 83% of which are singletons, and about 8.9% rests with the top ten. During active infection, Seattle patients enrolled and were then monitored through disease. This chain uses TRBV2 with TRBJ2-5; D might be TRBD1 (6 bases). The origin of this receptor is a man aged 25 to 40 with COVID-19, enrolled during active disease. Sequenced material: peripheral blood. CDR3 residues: CASRLDRLGKETQYF. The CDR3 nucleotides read TGTGCCAGCAGGCTCGACAGGCTAGGGAAAGAGACCCAGTACTTC.